This T cell receptor beta chain was captured in a study of T cell repertoires in cytomegalovirus infection. The sample holds many counts of this clonotype. Its specificity is unknown. TCRdb re-called the reads with MiXCR, one entry per CDR3 protein. The repertoire has around 710,000 distinct CDR3 sequences, 29% of them found once; the top ten carry over 10%. Germline loops: CDR1 MNHEY, CDR2 SMNVEV (reference sequence). The CDR3 consists of 13 residues. V gave up 8 bases and J gave up 4 bases; unmatched junction bases: 4. Sample: cultured CD8+ T cells from PBMCs, taken from culture after CMV antigen stimulation. The chain combines TRBV27 with TRBJ1-5; 8 bases fit TRBD1. This TCR was recovered from a human donor in good health (CMV status not recorded). Some clones in this sample may be carry-over from other donors' samples. The DNA for the CDR3 is TGTGCCAGCTCTCGACAGGGGAATCAGCCCCAGCATTTT. Translated, it gives CASSRQGNQPQHF.